A selection of T cell receptor beta chains follows, all from one sample in a study of blood T cells in healthy people across ages. Each CDR3 protein is one row after TCRdb ran MiXCR on the 5' RACE reads. The sample lists hundreds of thousands of distinct CDR3 sequences, 25% to 35% occurring once. The sequenced sample was blood. The receptors derive from a woman of 80 years or more in good health. The CDR3 runs from the conserved cysteine through the conserved F or W. A D gene is named only where the DNA matches it firmly. Clone size is given for some rows only: seen once, a few or many times, or a class if the clone is expanded.

TRBV7-2	NA	TRBJ2-3	NA	TGTGCCAGCAGCCCTCATTTGAATACGCAGTATTTT	CASSPHLNTQYF
TRBV3-1	few	TRBJ1-6	TRBD1	TGTGCCAGCAGCCAACTCCGGACAGGGGCGGGTTCACCCCTCCACTTT	CASSQLRTGAGSPLHF
TRBV7-9	many	TRBJ2-5	TRBD2	TGTGCCAGCAGTCCTCCAGGTCGGGGGGACGAGACCCAGTACTTC	CASSPPGRGDETQYF
TRBV5-6	many	TRBJ2-3	TRBD2	TGTGCCAGCAGCTTAAGAGCGGGAAGCACAGATACGCAGTATTTT	CASSLRAGSTDTQYF
TRBV7-8	NA	TRBJ1-2	NA	TGTGCCAGCAGCAAAAACAGGGAGGCCAGCTACACCTTC	CASSKNREASYTF
TRBV7-8	many	TRBJ2-7	NA	TGTGCCAGCAGCTTATTGGCAGGGTTCGCCTACGAGCAGTACTTC	CASSLLAGFAYEQYF
TRBV30	few	TRBJ2-3	TRBD1	TGTGCCTGGACTAAAGGGGGGACAGGGTTACACGCGCAGTATTTT	CAWTKGGTGLHAQYF
TRBV6-6	many	TRBJ2-5	TRBD2	TGTGCCAGCAACAAGCGGGGGCATCAAGAGACCCAGTACTTC	CASNKRGHQETQYF
TRBV20-1	NA	TRBJ2-3	NA	TGCAGTGCGCCAAGAAGAAGGGGGGCGGGGTGGGATACGCAGTATTTT	CSAPRRRGAGWDTQYF
TRBV12-3/TRBV12-4	many	TRBJ1-5	TRBD1	TGTGCCAGCAGTCCGACAGGGGTGGCTCAGCCCCAGCATTTT	CASSPTGVAQPQHF
TRBV20-1	many	TRBJ2-7	TRBD2	TGCAGTGCTCACCCGACTAGCGGTCAATGGAACGAGCAGTACTTC	CSAHPTSGQWNEQYF
TRBV5-1	many	TRBJ2-1	TRBD2	TGCGCCAGCAGCTTGGACGGGACTAGTTTCGATGAGCAGTTCTTC	CASSLDGTSFDEQFF
TRBV20-1	many	TRBJ2-1	TRBD2	TGCAGTGCTAGAGTGACTAGCGGGGGGGTGTACAATGAGCAGTTCTTC	CSARVTSGGVYNEQFF
TRBV12-3/TRBV12-4	many	TRBJ2-1	TRBD2	TGTGCCAGTAGTAATAGGGGGGGGACTAGGCATAATGAGCAGTTCTTC	CASSNRGGTRHNEQFF
TRBV21-1	NA	TRBJ1-5	NA	TGTGCCAGCAGCAAAGTCCGGGCATCACAGCCCCAGCATTTT	CASSKVRASQPQHF
TRBV4-1	once	TRBJ2-7	TRBD1	TGCGCCAGCAGCCCCCCCGGGACAGGGACCTCCTACGAGCAGTACTTC	CASSPPGTGTSYEQYF
TRBV13	NA	TRBJ2-7	TRBD2	TGTGCCAGCAGCTTTCACTCTAGCGGGAGGTCCTACGAGCAGTACTTC	CASSFHSSGRSYEQYF
TRBV28	NA	TRBJ2-7	NA	TGTGCCAGCCTGACAGGCACCACCTACGGGCAGTACTTC	CASLTGTTYGQYF
TRBV23-1	NA	TRBJ2-7	TRBD2	TGCGCCAGCAAAGGGGAGGGGTCGTGCGAGCAGTACTTC	CASKGEGSCEQYF
TRBV5-1	many	TRBJ2-5	NA	TGCGCCAGCAAATGGAGCCAGTTTGTTGAGACCCAGTACTTC	CASKWSQFVETQYF
TRBV6-5	few	TRBJ1-5	NA	TGTGCCAGCAGTTGGGGACCGAATCAGCCCCAGCATTTT	CASSWGPNQPQHF
TRBV20-1	NA	TRBJ2-2	NA	TGCAGTGCTAGAGAACGGCATAGAGTCACCGGGGAGCTGTTTTTT	CSARERHRVTGELFF
TRBV20-1	NA	TRBJ2-7	TRBD1	TGCAGTGCTGAGACAGGGCACGAGCAGTACTTC	CSAETGHEQYF
TRBV29-1	NA	TRBJ2-7	NA	TGCAGCGTTGCAGATTACAGTGAGCAGTACTTC	CSVADYSEQYF
TRBV25-1	many	TRBJ1-4	TRBD1	TGTGCCAGCAGTCGGACAGGGTTTAATGAAAAACTGTTTTTT	CASSRTGFNEKLFF
TRBV5-1	NA	TRBJ1-2	TRBD1	TGCGCCAGCAGCTTGGACAGGGGTAACTATGGCTGCACCTTC	CASSLDRGNYGCTF
TRBV12-3/TRBV12-4	NA	TRBJ2-3	TRBD2	TGTGCCAGCAGTTTCGGGCTAGCGGGGGGGCGTGCAGATACGGAGTATTTT	CASSFGLAGGRADTEYF